This TCR beta chain comes out of a study of patients and donors after allogeneic stem cell transplantation. Germline CDR1 reads MNHEY; CDR2 reads SVGEGT. V lost 8 bases and J lost 3, with 14 bases in between. The CDR3 spans 13 residues. One entry per CDR3 protein, called by TCRdb with MiXCR from the RT-PCR reads. In the table there are more than 850,000 distinct CDR3 sequences, more than 15% of which are singletons. The gene calls are TRBV6-2 or TRBV6-3 and TRBJ2-7; a weak D match, TRBD1 (6 bases). The receptor comes from a human donor who was either an allogeneic HSCT recipient or a stem cell or donor lymphocyte infusion donor (not recorded which). It is not recorded whose cells these are; they may come from a transplant donor. The sample consisted of blood, either unsorted or a sorted T cell fraction (not recorded which). The CDR3 nucleotides read TGTGCCAGCGGGAAACAGGGTTTCTACGAGCAGTACTTC. As protein: CASGKQGFYEQYF.